This entry concerns a single TCR beta chain. This sample stems from a study of identical twins. V was shortened by 4 bases and J by 9 bases, with 13 bases between the two germline ends. Per germline, CDR1 ENHRY and CDR2 SYGVKD. The CDR3 spans 12 residues. TCRdb reanalysed the 5' RACE reads using MiXCR and keeps one entry per CDR3 protein. The table lists a few hundred thousand distinct CDR3 sequences, over 12% of them singletons. This sample also appeared in a second study, on yellow fever vaccine responses in identical twins.

Sequenced material: CD4+ T cells sorted from blood. J is TRBJ2-7 and V is TRBV10-3, with D perhaps given as TRBD1 or TRBD2 (5 bases each). This clonotype was obtained from a woman younger than 30 in good health. In DNA form, the CDR3 reads TGTGCCATCAGTGGAGGCAGGGAGCGGCAGTACTTC. As protein: CAISGGRERQYF.